This TCR beta chain was identified in a study of CD8+CD57+ T cells in acquired aplastic anemia. Study-level background: Recorded DNA amounts for sorted CD4+ and CD8+ cells had an average of about 3 ug.

Germline values: CDR1 LNHNV, CDR2 YYDKDF (reference sequence). J gave up 4 bases and V 3 bases, and 13 bases lay outside the gene matches. The CDR3 is made up of 17 amino acids. In the case of this clonotype: No antigen is known for it.

Findings and limits, study-wide: Common to patients and controls were roughly 30 CD8+ CDR3 sequences. The study found no significant CD8+ Simpson's diversity difference between patients and controls.

CDR3 and TCR beta VDJ profiling relied on a genomic DNA template. TCRdb reprocessed the reads with MiXCR, giving one entry per CDR3 protein. In the table there are 200,000 or so distinct CDR3 sequences, under 70% of which are singletons. The chain combines TRBV15 with TRBJ2-7; 9 bases map to TRBD2. The material sequenced was sorted CD4+, CD8+, or CD8+CD57+ T cells (not recorded which) from PBMCs. The sequence derives from a human donor with severe aplastic anemia or a healthy control (not recorded which). The CDR3 protein is CATSSEFSGTSYYEQYF. In nucleotides, the CDR3 is TGTGCCACCAGCAGTGAGTTTTCCGGGACTAGCTATTACGAGCAGTACTTC.